This entry lists 8 T cell receptor beta chains sequenced from one sample in a study of cytomegalovirus exposure and HLA in healthy donors. TCRdb's table, derived via immunoSEQ multiplex PCR, lists solely in-frame clones and lacks some. The repertoire holds about 260,000 clones, with roughly 88% as singletons. Sequenced: PBMCs. These TCRs come from a woman aged 25 to 39 in good health and CMV-seronegative.

This chain connects TRBV28 to TRBJ2-2, with D possibly TRBD1 on 5 matching bases. Between the trimmed V and J ends, which lost 6 bases and 7 bases, there was a span of 9 bases. Per germline, CDR1 MDHEN and CDR2 SYDVKM. This CDR3 contains 12 residues. The DNA for the CDR3 is TGTGCCAGCAGGCGACAGAACGGGGAGCTGTTTTTT. Translation gives CASRRQNGELFF.

V gene TRBV9 combines with J gene TRBJ2-5; 12 positions match TRBD1. The junction had 2 bases not matched to a gene; V was cut back by 0 bases and J by 5 bases. The CDR3 runs to 15 residues. Germline CDR1 and CDR2: SGDLS and YYNGEE. CDR3 sequence reads: CASSVGDRGQETQYF. The CDR3 DNA reads TGTGCCAGCAGCGTAGGGGACAGGGGGCAGGAGACCCAGTACTTC.

J is TRBJ2-1 and V is TRBV7-7; 14 bases align to TRBD2. Germline V gene data show CDR1 as SSHAT and CDR2 as FNYEAQ (reference sequence). The CDR3 is 19 amino acids. With 1 base clipped from V and 0 bases from J, the junction kept 5 bases outside the gene matches. CDR3 region: CASSLGLAGGPGSYNEQFF. The CDR3, as DNA: TGTGCCAGCAGCTTAGGACTAGCGGGAGGGCCTGGCTCCTACAATGAGCAGTTCTTC.

Only one count was recorded for this clone. The chain is built from TRBV9 and TRBJ1-3; no clear D gene. The CDR3 contains 13 residues. The V gene's germline CDR1 is SGDLS and CDR2 YYNGEE. V was cut by 0 bases and J by 4 bases, with 5 bases left in between. The DNA of the CDR3 is TGTGCCAGCAGCGTAGCTACGGGAAACACCATATATTTT. The encoded protein is CASSVATGNTIYF.

The rearrangement links TRBV4-1 to TRBJ1-1; tentatively, D is TRBD1 (5 bases). Germline CDR1 reads MGHRA; CDR2 reads YSYEKL. Trimming shortened V by 6 bases and J by 1 base, and 9 bases separated the two germline ends. The CDR3 sequence is 13 residues long. Written as DNA, the CDR3 is TGCGCCAGCAGGCTGGGGGAGAACACTGAAGCTTTCTTT. This codes for CASRLGENTEAFF.

This clone is a singleton in its sample. The chain recombines TRBV27 with TRBJ2-7; D not resolved. The CDR3 has 13 amino acids. The germline gives CDR1 MNHEY, CDR2 SMNVEV (reference sequence). V lost 4 bases, J lost 4 bases, and 11 bases lay in between. CDR3 residues: CASSYTENYEQYF. In nucleotides, the CDR3 is TGTGCCAGCAGTTACACAGAAAATTACGAGCAGTACTTC.

The genes are TRBV4-3 and TRBJ2-2; the D is unclear. Germline loops: CDR1 LGHNA, CDR2 YSLEER. The CDR3 runs to 13 residues. With 4 bases removed from V and 8 bases from J, the gap between germline ends came to 11 bases. The CDR3 DNA sequence: TGCGCCAGCAGCCGTTTGTCGGCAGGGGAGCTGTTTTTT. It codes for CASSRLSAGELFF.

The CDR3 DNA reads TGTGCCAGCAGCTTAATTGCCTCCGGTGAGCAGTTCTTC. Its translation: CASSLIASGEQFF. The chain uses TRBV7-3 and TRBJ2-1; unclear D gene. Trimming pared 1 base from V and 9 bases from J, leaving 10 bases between. CDR1 and CDR2 (germline): SGHTA, FQGTGA. The CDR3 totals 13 residues.